This TCR beta chain comes out of a study of blood T cell repertoires in COVID-19. V was shortened by 8 bases and J by 7 bases, with 9 bases between the two germline ends. The CDR3 runs to 12 residues. Looked up from germline, CDR1 is MNHEY and CDR2 is SVGAGI. Sequencing was performed with immunoSEQ multiplex PCR; in TCRdb, only in-frame clones are kept and a portion is missing. The sample lists roughly 97,000 clones, roughly 80% seen once, with 2.5% to 3.5% in the top ten. V and J are TRBV6-5 and TRBJ1-6; D not certain. This clonotype was sampled from a woman over 75 with active or convalescent COVID-19. Sequenced: peripheral blood. CDR3 in amino acids: CASQALNSPLHF. The CDR3 DNA follows: TGTGCCAGCCAGGCCCTAAATTCACCCCTCCACTTT.